This T cell receptor (beta chain) was identified during a study of blood T cell repertoires in COVID-19 (dated by TCRdb to about 2020). Study-level background: Collaborator samples came from the United States, Italy and Spain and covered acute and convalescent phases of COVID-19. The material from the prospective study consisted of cDNA or gDNA derived from T cells, B-cell-depleted T cells, or PBMCs. Subjects who had been exposed to COVID-19, were actively infected with it, or had recovered from it provided the deeply sampled blood TCRbeta repertoires that made up the dataset. The repertoires were released in a freely available public database intended as a resource for research on the immune response to SARS-CoV-2. Samples were obtained from the ongoing ImmuneRACE study (first 160 participants) and from about 1,300 subjects provided by 6 global collaborators. Nearly every sample came with metadata listing a de-identified subject ID, COVID-19 status, age in years and sex. Where available, HLA class I and class II types were obtained from metadata supplied by the sample provider rather than from assay-based typing.

Worth noting for this clone: Its antigen is not yet known. The sample holds no much larger clone one base away, and base qualities are not on file.

Whole blood was collected in K2EDTA tubes by collaborating institutions according to the institutions' own protocols. For TCRbeta analysis, collaborator samples were shipped as frozen whole blood, as isolated PBMCs, or as DNA extracted from either sample type. The CDR3 holds 14 amino acids from the cysteine to the phenylalanine. Only the CDR3 DNA is retained, 42 bases long and in frame from the first base. Relative to germline, V is 0 bases shorter and J is 8 bases shorter, with 14 bases between their ends. Based on the germline V gene, the CDR1 and CDR2 sequences are SGHRS and YFSETQ. The immunoSEQ Assay, a bias-controlled multiplex PCR, was used to amplify TCRbeta CDR3 regions from genomic DNA. Concerning the study's data processing: Nucleated cell counts per sample were estimated from amplification of reference gene primers within the assay. To quantify the absolute abundance of each unique TCRbeta CDR3 rearrangement, sequence reads were collapsed and filtered. For each sample, productive Simpson clonality was calculated as the square root of Simpson's diversity index over productive rearrangements. The table was pulled from immuneACCESS by TCRdb, which kept in-frame rearrangements only. Such tables lose some clones; where checked, under half of the loss comes from unresolved V genes, and the rest has no known cause. Clonal size and the V and J genes are those of that table, whereas D and trimming came from the DNA. For this sample the table gives 60,000 or so clones, of which about nine tenths were detected only once. The top ten constitute about 9.5% of the sample.

The paper as a whole reports these results and caveats: The quantity of clinical and demographic metadata differed by source and by participant and was supplied without curation.

The sequence is built from TRBV5-1 and TRBJ1-2; TRBD1 is a weak D gene call, 6 bases matching. The sequence was collected from a human donor with acute or convalescent COVID-19. The donor label of this sample is uncertain. Specimen: peripheral blood. CDR3 reads: CASSLVGDTSGYTF. The bases are TGCGCCAGCAGCTTGGTTGGGGACACCAGCGGCTACACCTTC.